This TCR beta chain was identified in a study of Graves' ophthalmopathy and Graves' hyperthyroidism. Whole-study findings and limits: Distinction of ophthalmopathy from stable hyperthyroidism by a 13-signature model reached over 85% sensitivity and 70% to 83% specificity.

CDR3 length: 15 residues. V lost 6 bases and J lost 3, with 18 bases in between. CDR1 and CDR2 (germline): MDHEN, SYDVKM. Amplification of TCR beta CDR3 regions used RNA transcripts. The first round was an RT-PCR with HTBI primers, and the second round was a multiplex PCR. TCRdb independently ran MiXCR on the multiplex PCR reads; one entry per CDR3 protein. Of 200,000 to 250,000 distinct CDR3 sequences in the sample, around a fifth were seen once. About this clonotype: Its antigen is not known. Just one base apart from a much larger clone, this may be a read error.

Sequences were obtained from peripheral blood. This chain uses TRBV28 with TRBJ2-7; no reliable D call. The TCR comes from a woman in her 50s with Graves' ophthalmopathy. CDR3 in amino acids: CASRSVVEHIYEQYV. The CDR3 coding sequence is TGTGCCAGCAGATCCGTGGTTGAGCACATCTACGAGCAGTACGTC.